The T cell receptor beta chain under discussion was sequenced for a study of shared clonotypes between healthy human individuals (dated by TCRdb to the early 2020s). Regarding the research as a whole: The cohort included a few men and a couple of women between 18 and 49 years of age. To estimate repertoire size and how much clonotypes are shared between individuals, the study performed deep sequencing of blood TCR repertoires from a handful of healthy adults. Per donor, three plates each were used for CD4 naive and CD4 memory, two for CD8 naive, and one for CD8 memory. Different laboratories and diverse techniques were used to prepare libraries and sequence TCR repertoires, to increase sequencing depth and limit assay-specific biases. Each donor's leukapheresis produced roughly between roughly 0.85 and 10 billion PBMCs. Overall study outcomes, separate from this receptor: Compared with non-shared clonotypes, the clonotypes found in all four sorted-subset donors had higher generation probabilities. Sampling was limited to blood, and TCR repertoires in tissue likely differ from TCR repertoires in blood. When a few donors were compared, the shared fraction of clonotypes was around 5% for naive CD4, around 3.5% for naive CD8, more than 2% for memory CD4, and roughly 0.43% for memory CD8. Naive subsets generally had larger estimated clonotype richness than memory subsets did. Rarefaction of sorted-subset datasets indicated incomplete sequencing despite the large sequencing depth. Pairwise subsampling indicated that sequencing depth was expected to affect the degree of clonotype sharing among donors. Because the study included only a small number of donors, the genetic and exposure-history diversity represented was limited.

From V the trimming removes 0 bases and from J it removes 3 bases, while the gene matches leave 1 base of the junction unaccounted for. The CDR3 measures 14 amino acids from cysteine to phenylalanine. Of all the DNA, just the CDR3 is kept, 42 bases in frame from base 1. Looking up the germline V gene yields CDR1 MNHEY and CDR2 SVGAGI. As for this clone: There is no known antigen for this receptor. Base-call qualities are not available, and no considerably larger clone is one nucleotide away. Other DNA sequences in the same sample also yield this CDR3.

CD8 naive samples were CD45RO-negative cells positively selected for CCR7, giving a CD45RA+CCR7+ population that excluded TemRA cells. Healthy HIV-negative adults with no recently reported acute infections or vaccinations were included as donors. Only Caucasian adults living in Nashville, Tennessee, USA were represented among the donors. Blood was collected by leukapheresis, and PBMCs were isolated by Ficoll-Histopaque density gradient centrifugation and then cryopreserved in liquid nitrogen vapor phase. Purity and quantity of every magnetically sorted T cell population were checked by analytical flow cytometry. Genomic DNA was isolated from each sorted fraction and quantified by UV absorbance on a Nanodrop 2000c. TCR CDR3 regions were amplified from genomic DNA by multiplex PCR using the deep immunoSEQ assay. Extracted genomic DNA from each cell subset was spread evenly across all wells of several immunoSEQ 96-well plates, with each plate serving as a replicate. For sorted subsets, around 0.2 ug genomic DNA, equal to about 30,000 T cell genomes, was loaded into each replicate PCR. Purified libraries were quantified with a Qubit 3.0 fluorometer, sized on a Bioanalyzer 2100, and re-quantified with the KAPA Library Quantification kit. Every immunoSEQ 96-well plate was sequenced on a separate single-read 150-cycle Illumina NextSeq 550 flow cell. Regarding the original processing steps: Because only junctional sequences without quality scores were contained in the immunoSEQ output, filtering matching that applied to full-length reads could not be performed. To assign V/J genes and CDR3, sequences were annotated against IMGT germline references using PyIR, a Python wrapper for IgBLAST v1.9. Reads were filtered out if the reads had weak V/J assignments (E-value above 1e-6), no CDR3, stop codons, out-of-frame junctions, or ambiguous translated residues. V3J clonotypes were defined by identical inferred V gene, J gene, and CDR3 amino acid sequence. Percentage overlap between repertoires was computed as shared unique clonotypes divided by the size of the smaller repertoire. RTK rarefaction, the Chao1 estimator, and Recon v2.1 estimates of unobserved clonotypes were used to assess repertoire richness. OLGA was used to compute generation probabilities for all TCRbeta clonotypes that the gDNA method yielded from a few donors. This immuneACCESS table, as held by TCRdb, lists in-frame sequences with V and J called but not all clones. Of the missing ones, under half trace to an unresolved V gene in checked studies; the others have no known cause. The V and J calls and clone size were taken over from that table, and D and trimming were inferred from the DNA. This sample gives about 2,200,000 clones in total; roughly 91% of them show up just once. 1.5% to 2% of the sample rests with the top ten.

This sequence was found in a man younger than 35 in good health. Some clones in this sample may be carry-over from other donors' samples. This chain is built from TRBV6-5 and TRBJ2-7; TRBD1 fits 8 bases in the junction. What was sequenced was naive CD8+ T cells from PBMCs. Per the publication, the cell subset or site label means: CD45RA+CCR7+. The sequenced DNA: TGTGCCAGCAGTTACTCGGGGACAGGCTACGAGCAGTACTTC. Translated, this gives CASSYSGTGYEQYF.